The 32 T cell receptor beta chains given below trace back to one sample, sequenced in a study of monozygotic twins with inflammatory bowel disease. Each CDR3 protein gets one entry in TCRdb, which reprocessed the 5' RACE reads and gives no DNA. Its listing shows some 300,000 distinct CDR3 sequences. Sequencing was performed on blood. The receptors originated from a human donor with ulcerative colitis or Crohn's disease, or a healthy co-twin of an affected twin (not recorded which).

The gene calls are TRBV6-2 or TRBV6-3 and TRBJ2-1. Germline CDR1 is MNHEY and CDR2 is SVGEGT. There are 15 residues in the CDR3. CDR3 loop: CASSQRTVVYNEQFF.

The CDR3 is CASSLHTSGQRGPGELFF. This rearrangement joins TRBV5-1 to TRBJ2-2; TCRdb calls TRBD1, which cannot be checked without DNA. The CDR3 is 18 amino acids. CDR1 SGHRS and CDR2 YFSETQ come from the germline V gene.

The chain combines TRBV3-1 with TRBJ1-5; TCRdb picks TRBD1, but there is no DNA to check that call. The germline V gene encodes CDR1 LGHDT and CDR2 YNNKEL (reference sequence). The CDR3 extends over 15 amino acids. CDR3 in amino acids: CASSQGRVSNQPQHF. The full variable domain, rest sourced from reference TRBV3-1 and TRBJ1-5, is DTAVSQTPKYLVTQMGNDKSIKCEQNLGHDTMYWYKQDSKKFLKIMFSYNNKELIINETVPNRFSPKSPDKAHLNLHINSLELGDSAVYFCASSQGRVSNQPQHFGDGTRLSIL.

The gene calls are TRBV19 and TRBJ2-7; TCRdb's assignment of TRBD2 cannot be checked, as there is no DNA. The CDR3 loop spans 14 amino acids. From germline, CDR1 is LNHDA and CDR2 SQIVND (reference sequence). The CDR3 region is CASSPVAGGYEQYF.

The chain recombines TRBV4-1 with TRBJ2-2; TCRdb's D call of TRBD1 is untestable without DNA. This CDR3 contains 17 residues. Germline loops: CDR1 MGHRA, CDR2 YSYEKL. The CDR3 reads CASSQESRQGGGGELFF.

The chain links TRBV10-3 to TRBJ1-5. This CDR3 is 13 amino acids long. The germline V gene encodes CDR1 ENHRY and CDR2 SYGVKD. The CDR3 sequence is CAISESWDQPQHF.

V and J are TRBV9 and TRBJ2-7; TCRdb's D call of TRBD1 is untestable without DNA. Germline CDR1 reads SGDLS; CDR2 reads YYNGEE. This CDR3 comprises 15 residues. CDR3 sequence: CASSVGAGVTYEQYF.

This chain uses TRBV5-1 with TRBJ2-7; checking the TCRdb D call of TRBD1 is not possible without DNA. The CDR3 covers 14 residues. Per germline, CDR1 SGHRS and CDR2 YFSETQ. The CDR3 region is CASSAGQNHYEQYF.

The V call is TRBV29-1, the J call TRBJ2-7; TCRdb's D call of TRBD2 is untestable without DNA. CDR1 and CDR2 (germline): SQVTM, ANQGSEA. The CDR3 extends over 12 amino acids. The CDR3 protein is CSVAGLSYEQYF.

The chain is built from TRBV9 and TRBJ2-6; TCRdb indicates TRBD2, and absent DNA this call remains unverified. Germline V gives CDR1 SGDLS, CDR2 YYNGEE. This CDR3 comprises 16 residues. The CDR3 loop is CASSPRLVAGANVLTF.

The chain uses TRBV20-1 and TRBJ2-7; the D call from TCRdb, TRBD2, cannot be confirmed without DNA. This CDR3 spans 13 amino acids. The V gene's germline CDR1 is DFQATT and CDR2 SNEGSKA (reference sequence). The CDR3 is CSAGGVGAYEQYF.

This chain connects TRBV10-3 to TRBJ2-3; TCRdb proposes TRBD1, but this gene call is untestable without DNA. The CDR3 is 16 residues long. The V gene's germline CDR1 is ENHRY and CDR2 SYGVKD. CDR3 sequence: CAISEGVERNRDTQYF.

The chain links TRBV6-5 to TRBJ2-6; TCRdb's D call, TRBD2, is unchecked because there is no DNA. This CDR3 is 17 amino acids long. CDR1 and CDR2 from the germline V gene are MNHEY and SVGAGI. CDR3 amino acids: CASSYSLGRAGANVLTF.

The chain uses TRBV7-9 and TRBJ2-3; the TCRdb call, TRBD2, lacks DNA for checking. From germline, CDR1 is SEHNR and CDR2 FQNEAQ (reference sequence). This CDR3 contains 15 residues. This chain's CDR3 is CASSVGLGGADTQYF.

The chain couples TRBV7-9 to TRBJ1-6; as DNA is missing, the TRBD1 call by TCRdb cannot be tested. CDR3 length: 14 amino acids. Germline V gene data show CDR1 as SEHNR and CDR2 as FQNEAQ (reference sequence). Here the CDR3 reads CASSLEGGDSPLHF.

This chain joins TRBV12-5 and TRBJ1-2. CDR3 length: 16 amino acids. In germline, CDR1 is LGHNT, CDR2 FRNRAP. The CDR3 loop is CASGLDLTVPSYGYTF.

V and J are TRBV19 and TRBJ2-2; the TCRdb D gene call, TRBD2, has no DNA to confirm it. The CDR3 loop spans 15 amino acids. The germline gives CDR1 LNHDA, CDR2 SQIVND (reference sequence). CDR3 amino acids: CASSRGLRNTGELFF.

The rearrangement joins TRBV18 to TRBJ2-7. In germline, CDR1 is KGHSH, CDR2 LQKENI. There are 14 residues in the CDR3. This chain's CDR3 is CASSLNFFGDEQYF.

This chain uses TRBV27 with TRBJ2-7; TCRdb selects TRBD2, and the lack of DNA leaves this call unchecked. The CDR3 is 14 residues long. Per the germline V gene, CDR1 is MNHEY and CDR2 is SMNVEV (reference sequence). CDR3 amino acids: CASSLGFGSYEQYF.

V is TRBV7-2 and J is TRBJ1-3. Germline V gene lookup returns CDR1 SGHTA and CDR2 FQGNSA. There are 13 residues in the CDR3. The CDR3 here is CASRPDRMWAIYF. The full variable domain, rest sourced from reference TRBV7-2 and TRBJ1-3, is GAGVSQSPSNKVTEKGKDVELRCDPISGHTALYWYRQSLGQGLEFLIYFQGNSAPDKSGLPSDRFSAERTGGSVSTLTIQRTQQEDSAVYLCASRPDRMWAIYFGEGSWLTVV.

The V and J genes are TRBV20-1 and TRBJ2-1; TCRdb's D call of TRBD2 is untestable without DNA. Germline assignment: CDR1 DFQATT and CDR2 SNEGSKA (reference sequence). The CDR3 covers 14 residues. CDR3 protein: CSASLTSGIYEQFF.

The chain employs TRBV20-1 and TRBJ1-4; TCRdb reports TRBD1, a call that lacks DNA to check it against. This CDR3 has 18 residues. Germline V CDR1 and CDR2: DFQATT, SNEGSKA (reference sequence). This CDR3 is CSARDPNRGLLRNEKLFF.

The CDR3 protein is CASSPALTGSYNEQFF. The chain carries TRBV18 and TRBJ2-1; TCRdb proposes TRBD1, but this gene call is untestable without DNA. This CDR3 contains 16 residues. Germline assignment: CDR1 KGHSH and CDR2 LQKENI.

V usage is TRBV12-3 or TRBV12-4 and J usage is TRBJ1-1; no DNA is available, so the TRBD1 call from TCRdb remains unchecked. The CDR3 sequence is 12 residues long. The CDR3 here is CASSRMVPPAFF.

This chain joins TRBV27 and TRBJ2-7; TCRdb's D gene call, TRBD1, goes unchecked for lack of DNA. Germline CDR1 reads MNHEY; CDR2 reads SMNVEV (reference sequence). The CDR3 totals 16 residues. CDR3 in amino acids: CASSYFRDRGSYEQYF.

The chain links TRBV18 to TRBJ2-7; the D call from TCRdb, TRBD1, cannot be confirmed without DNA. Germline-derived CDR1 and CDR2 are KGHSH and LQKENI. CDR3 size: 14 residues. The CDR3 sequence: CASTPSRGGKEQYF.

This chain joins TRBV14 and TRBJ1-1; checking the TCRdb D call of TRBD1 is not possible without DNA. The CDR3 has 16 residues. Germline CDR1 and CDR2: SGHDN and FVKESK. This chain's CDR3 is CASSQWGRGENTEAFF.

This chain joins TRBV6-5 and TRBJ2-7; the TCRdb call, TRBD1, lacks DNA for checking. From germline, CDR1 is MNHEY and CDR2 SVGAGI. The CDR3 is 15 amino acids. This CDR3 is CASSYLPGQGYEQYF.

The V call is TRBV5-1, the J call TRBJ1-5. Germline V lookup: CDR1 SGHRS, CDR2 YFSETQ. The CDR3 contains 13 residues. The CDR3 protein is CASSLAGNQPQHF. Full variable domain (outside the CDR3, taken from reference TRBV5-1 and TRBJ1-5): KAGVTQTPRYLIKTRGQQVTLSCSPISGHRSVSWYQQTPGQGLQFLFEYFSETQRNKGNFPGRFSGRQFSNSRSEMNVSTLELGDSALYLCASSLAGNQPQHFGDGTRLSIL.

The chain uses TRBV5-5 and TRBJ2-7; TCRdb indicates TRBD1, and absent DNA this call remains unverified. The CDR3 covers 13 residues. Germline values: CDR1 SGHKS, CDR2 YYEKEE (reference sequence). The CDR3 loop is CASSTRAGNEQYF. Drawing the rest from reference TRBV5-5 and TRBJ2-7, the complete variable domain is DAGVTQSPTHLIKTRGQQVTLRCSPISGHKSVSWYQQVLGQGPQFIFQYYEKEERGRGNFPDRFSARQFPNYSSELNVNALLLGDSALYLCASSTRAGNEQYFGPGTRLTVT.

CDR3 amino acids: CASSFWAGGSADTQYF. The gene calls are TRBV28 and TRBJ2-3; TCRdb's D call of TRBD1 is untestable without DNA. The germline V gene encodes CDR1 MDHEN and CDR2 SYDVKM. This CDR3 has 16 residues.

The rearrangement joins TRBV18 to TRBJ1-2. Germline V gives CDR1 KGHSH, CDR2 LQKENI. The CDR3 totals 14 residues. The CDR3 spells CASSPQGPDYGYTF.